This T cell receptor beta chain was identified in a study of response to subunit inactivated influenza vaccine. V lost 3 bases, J lost 3 bases, and 12 bases lay in between. Germline CDR1 and CDR2: DFQATT and SNEGSKA (reference sequence). The CDR3 spans 14 residues. TCRdb re-called the RT-PCR reads through MiXCR, storing one row per CDR3 protein. The sample records about 540,000 distinct CDR3 sequences, 11% to 15% being singletons. Sequenced material: PBMCs from blood, taken 12 days after vaccination. This sequence originates from a man aged 45-65 years who received an inactivated influenza vaccine. V gene TRBV20-1 combines with J gene TRBJ1-5; D is uncertain. The DNA for the CDR3 is TGCAGTGCTAGTTCTGGCCCTATCAATCAGCCCCAGCATTTT. It is translated as CSASSGPINQPQHF.